One sample yielded the 23 T cell receptor beta chains listed below, sequenced in a study of T cell changes during pregnancy in multiple sclerosis. This table comes from immunoSEQ multiplex PCR, and its TCRdb copy is limited to in-frame clones, with some not included. The sample shows approximately 71,000 clones, roughly 89% of them seen only once. Source: peripheral blood, taken in the second trimester of pregnancy. The receptor set was obtained from a female donor with multiple sclerosis, enrolled in a pregnancy study.

The chain combines TRBV6-1 with TRBJ2-7, with 8 bases matching TRBD1. Germline values: CDR1 MNHNS, CDR2 SASEGT. The CDR3 covers 16 residues. Losses at the gene ends were 1 base for V and 4 bases for J; bases not matched to a gene: 9. CDR3 loop: CASSEGGQGAGYEQYF. The CDR3 coding sequence is TGTGCCAGCAGTGAAGGTGGGCAGGGGGCGGGTTACGAGCAGTACTTC.

This CDR3 is CASSLDAGGPHNEQFF. The CDR3 DNA sequence: TGTGCCAGCAGCTTAGATGCGGGAGGGCCCCACAATGAGCAGTTCTTC. The chain has TRBV7-9 and TRBJ2-1; 9 bases fit TRBD2. CDR1 and CDR2 from the germline V gene are SEHNR and FQNEAQ (reference sequence). V was clipped by 1 base and J by 5 bases; unmatched bases: 6. The CDR3 is 16 residues long.

The chain is built from TRBV7-9 and TRBJ1-5, with 7 bases identical to TRBD1. The J segment lost 1 base and the V segment lost 5 bases, leaving 2 bases of the junction unmatched. The germline gives CDR1 SEHNR, CDR2 FQNEAQ (reference sequence). The CDR3 is made up of 14 amino acids. The chain's CDR3 is CASSGGQSNQPQHF. The CDR3 DNA is TGTGCCAGCAGCGGGGGACAGAGCAATCAGCCCCAGCATTTT.

V gene TRBV5-5 combines with J gene TRBJ1-1; 7 bases align to TRBD1. Germline V gene lookup returns CDR1 SGHKS and CDR2 YYEKEE (reference sequence). The V and J ends lost 4 bases and 7 bases, in that order; junction bases with no gene match: 7. The CDR3 is 13 amino acids. The CDR3 protein is CASSLKDRFEAFF. CDR3 DNA: TGTGCCAGCAGCCTAAAGGACAGGTTTGAAGCTTTCTTT.

V and J are TRBV5-5 and TRBJ1-5; 7 nucleotides match TRBD1. V trimming: 3 bases; J trimming: 4 bases; junction bases outside the gene matches: 7. The CDR3 contains 15 residues. From germline, CDR1 is SGHKS and CDR2 YYEKEE (reference sequence). CDR3 nucleotides: TGTGCCAGCAGCTCAACAGGGGCGGATAATCAGCCCCAGCATTTT. It encodes CASSSTGADNQPQHF.

V gene TRBV5-5 combines with J gene TRBJ2-7; D is possibly TRBD2 (5 bases). The V end lost 2 bases, the J end lost 2 bases, and 11 bases lay between the germline ends. This CDR3 has 14 residues. CDR1 is SGHKS and CDR2 is YYEKEE in the germline V gene (reference sequence). The DNA of the CDR3 is TGTGCCAGCAGCTTCAGAGGGAGCCCCTACGAGCAGTACTTC. It codes for CASSFRGSPYEQYF.

The V gene is TRBV7-2, the J gene TRBJ2-3, with TRBD2 identical over 14 bases. V lost 4 bases, J lost 6 bases, and 6 bases stayed unmatched. Germline assignment: CDR1 SGHTA and CDR2 FQGNSA. This CDR3 contains 16 residues. CDR3 in DNA: TGTGCCAGCAGCTCGGGACTAGCGGGAGTATTTGATACGCAGTATTTT. It codes for CASSSGLAGVFDTQYF.

V usage is TRBV7-8 and J usage is TRBJ1-3, with 8 bases that match TRBD1. V gave up 5 bases and J gave up 4 bases; unmatched junction bases: 7. Germline CDR1 and CDR2: SGHVS and FQNEAQ. The CDR3 length is 15 residues. The chain's CDR3 is CASSPGQGKGNTIYF. CDR3 coding DNA: TGTGCCAGCAGCCCAGGACAGGGAAAAGGAAACACCATATATTTT.

This chain links TRBV6-5 with TRBJ2-5; possibly TRBD2 for D (6 bases). CDR3 length equals 15 residues. CDR1 MNHEY and CDR2 SVGAGI come from the germline V gene. The ends were cut back, 2 bases at V and 4 bases at J, with 14 bases in the middle. The CDR3 region has the DNA TGTGCCAGCAGTTACCTCGGGGGTAGGTCAGAGACCCAGTACTTC. It yields the protein CASSYLGGRSETQYF.

This clone was seen once. The chain uses TRBV28 and TRBJ2-4; D call uncertain. Germline V gene lookup returns CDR1 MDHEN and CDR2 SYDVKM. Trimming stripped 6 bases from V and 0 bases from J, with 15 bases between. CDR3 length: 16 amino acids. This chain's CDR3 is CASRPPRYRAKNIQYF. In DNA, the CDR3 is TGTGCCAGCAGGCCACCCCGATACAGAGCCAAAAACATTCAGTACTTC.

The chain is built from TRBV30 and TRBJ2-1; D not resolved. V lost 2 bases and J 5 bases, leaving 10 bases between the germline ends. CDR3 length: 13 amino acids. The germline V gene encodes CDR1 GTSNPN and CDR2 SVGIG (reference sequence). The CDR3 sequence is CAWSSQIHNEQFF. The DNA for the CDR3 is TGTGCCTGGAGTTCGCAGATTCACAATGAGCAGTTCTTC.

The chain links TRBV7-9 to TRBJ1-3; unclear D gene. The CDR3 is made up of 12 amino acids. Trimming pared 5 bases from V and 8 bases from J, leaving 10 bases between. CDR1 SEHNR and CDR2 FQNEAQ come from the germline V gene (reference sequence). The CDR3 loop is CASSPFQDTIYF. CDR3 DNA sequence: TGTGCCAGCAGCCCCTTCCAGGACACCATATATTTT.

This chain uses TRBV2 with TRBJ1-4; TRBD1 agrees at 10 bases. The germline V gene encodes CDR1 SNHLY and CDR2 FYNNEI. The CDR3 is 13 amino acids. Trimming at V came to 10 bases and at J to 6 bases, leaving 5 bases not matched to a gene. The CDR3 reads CATAGTGDEKLFF. DNA of the CDR3: TGTGCCACTGCTGGGACAGGGGATGAAAAACTGTTTTTT.

The V call is TRBV6-7, the J call TRBJ1-5; 9 positions match TRBD1. TRBV6-7 is sorted into the ORF group, with uncertain function. After removal of 2 bases from V and 0 bases from J, the junction contained 2 bases not matched to a gene. The CDR3 extends over 16 amino acids. This CDR3 reads CASSYRQGGSNQPQHF. In nucleotides, the CDR3 is TGTGCCAGCAGTTACCGACAGGGGGGTAGCAATCAGCCCCAGCATTTT.

This clone was detected only once. The chain recombines TRBV6-5 with TRBJ1-4; D uncertain. The germline V gene encodes CDR1 MNHEY and CDR2 SVGAGI. V was cut by 2 bases and J by 3 bases, with 10 bases left in between. This CDR3 is 15 amino acids long. This chain's CDR3 is CASSYLRLANEKLFF. In DNA, the CDR3 is TGTGCCAGCAGTTACCTGCGTTTGGCTAATGAAAAACTGTTTTTT.

The chain's CDR3 is CASSLGGREFSNEQFF. The CDR3, as DNA: TGTGCCAGCAGCTTAGGGGGGCGGGAGTTCAGCAATGAGCAGTTCTTC. The chain employs TRBV7-6 and TRBJ2-1; D may be TRBD2 (7 bases). CDR1 is SGHVS, CDR2 FNYEAQ, per germline. This CDR3 is built from 16 residues. Trimming removed 1 base from V and 6 bases from J, with 16 bases in between.

The chain recombines TRBV19 with TRBJ1-2, with no clear D. Germline V gene sequence: CDR1 LNHDA, CDR2 SQIVND (reference sequence). CDR3 length equals 13 residues. The V and J ends lost 5 bases and 5 bases respectively, with 12 bases between them. CDR3 in amino acids: CASSPHLAYGYTF. In DNA form, the CDR3 reads TGTGCCAGTAGTCCCCACCTAGCATATGGCTACACCTTC.

This clone was observed a single time. V gene TRBV6-5 combines with J gene TRBJ1-4; 7 bases are shared with TRBD1. Germline CDR1 MNHEY, CDR2 SVGAGI. The junction had 5 bases not matched to a gene; V was cut back by 5 bases and J by 5 bases. The CDR3 covers 14 residues. CDR3 bases: TGTGCCAGCAGTCGTGGGACAGCAAATGAAAAACTGTTTTTT. Residues: CASSRGTANEKLFF.

The chain joins TRBV6-6 to TRBJ1-2; D is unresolved. Germline V CDR1 and CDR2: MNHNY, SVGAGI (reference sequence). Between the trimmed V and J ends, which lost 5 bases and 4 bases, there was a span of 14 bases. The CDR3 runs 14 residues. The chain's CDR3 is CASSHEAGFYGYTF. The CDR3, as DNA: TGTGCCAGCAGTCACGAGGCGGGGTTCTATGGCTACACCTTC.

The chain is built from TRBV18 and TRBJ2-7, with D possibly matching TRBD1 (5 bases). Trimming stripped 6 bases from V and 2 bases from J, with 14 bases between. Germline values: CDR1 KGHSH, CDR2 LQKENI. The CDR3 spans 14 residues. CDR3 sequence reads: CASSPWTRAYEQYF. As DNA, the CDR3 is TGTGCCAGCTCTCCATGGACACGAGCCTACGAGCAGTACTTC.

The chain is built from TRBV29-1 and TRBJ2-2; TRBD2 matches 11 bases. Germline V lookup: CDR1 SQVTM, CDR2 ANQGSEA. Trimming took 5 bases from V and 2 from J; bases not matched to a gene: 7. There are 16 residues in the CDR3. CDR3 protein: CSVSLAGGHNTGELFF. CDR3 bases: TGCAGCGTTAGTCTAGCGGGGGGCCACAACACCGGGGAGCTGTTTTTT.

The rearrangement links TRBV19 to TRBJ1-3, with unresolved D. The CDR3 is made up of 13 amino acids. The germline CDR1 and CDR2 sequences are LNHDA and SQIVND (reference sequence). Trimming took off 5 bases at V and 3 bases at J, with 8 bases between the two ends. The CDR3 nucleotides are TGTGCCAGTAGTTCGGGGAATGGAAACACCATATATTTT. Encoded protein: CASSSGNGNTIYF.

The J gene is TRBJ2-7, the V gene TRBV18; possibly TRBD1 for D (6 bases). CDR3 length equals 14 residues. Deletions cut 3 bases from V and 2 bases from J, with 11 bases between. The germline V gene encodes CDR1 KGHSH and CDR2 LQKENI. The CDR3 sequence: CASSPVGAPYEQYF. CDR3 sequence (DNA): TGTGCCAGCTCACCCGTGGGGGCGCCCTACGAGCAGTACTTC.